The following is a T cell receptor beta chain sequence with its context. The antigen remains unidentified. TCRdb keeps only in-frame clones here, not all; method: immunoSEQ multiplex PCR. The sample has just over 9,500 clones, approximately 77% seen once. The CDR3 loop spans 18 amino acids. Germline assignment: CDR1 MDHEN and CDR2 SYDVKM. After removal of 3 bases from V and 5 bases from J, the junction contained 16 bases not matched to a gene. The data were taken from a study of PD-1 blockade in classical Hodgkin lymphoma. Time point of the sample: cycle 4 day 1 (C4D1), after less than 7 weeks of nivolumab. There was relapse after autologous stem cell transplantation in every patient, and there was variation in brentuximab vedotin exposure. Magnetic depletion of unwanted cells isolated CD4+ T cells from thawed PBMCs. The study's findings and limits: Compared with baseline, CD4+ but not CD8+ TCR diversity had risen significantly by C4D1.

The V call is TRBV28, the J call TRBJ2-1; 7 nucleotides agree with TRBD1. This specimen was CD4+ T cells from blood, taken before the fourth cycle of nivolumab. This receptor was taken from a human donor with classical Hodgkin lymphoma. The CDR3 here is CASSFFSYRGIFHNEQFF. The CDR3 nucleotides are TGTGCCAGCAGTTTTTTCTCCTACAGGGGTATATTCCACAATGAGCAGTTCTTC.